These T cell receptor beta chains were read from a single sample in a study of regulatory dendritic cells for organ transplantation. Data came from immunoSEQ multiplex PCR; TCRdb stores just in-frame clones and leaves some out. The sample yields around 21,000 clones, less than 90% seen once. These receptors' antigens are unknown. What was sequenced was naive CD4+ T cells from blood cultured with dendritic cells. These receptors all come from a human donor in good health. The CDR3 runs from the conserved cysteine through the conserved F or W. Part of the rows lack a size; the others show once, few, many or a class for expanded clones.

abundance	v_gene	CDR3aa
NA	TRBV21-1	CASSAPRRLDNEQYF
NA	TRBV27	CAPAPDRGMSYEQYF
NA	TRBV28	CAISGAVIYEQYF
NA	TRBV4-1	CASSQVPSGMQYF
NA	TRBV6-5	CASRKLGETREQFF
NA	TRBV10-2	CASRESTRTSGRYNEQFF
NA	TRBV4-3	CASSQVLEYTEAFF
NA	TRBV7-3	CASSKDRTTGELFF
once	TRBV2	CASSWTGLSETQYF
NA	TRBV11-3	CASSLTGAGGNKNIQYF
NA	TRBV5-1	CASSLPSGSRGEQYF
NA	TRBV7-2	CASSLDRWPEQFF
NA	TRBV6-5	CASTPQPGQIETQYF
NA	TRBV5-1	CASSPPLGLAASTDTQYF
once	TRBV5-4	CASSLAGQFYEQYF
NA	TRBV28	CASSPRNTGPQHF
NA	TRBV7-8	CASSLGQVSGNTIYF
NA	TRBV28	CALLRGLAKNIQYF
NA	TRBV7-8	CASSFQGYEQYF
NA	TRBV4-3	CASSQVVRRYSGPSEQFF
once	TRBV5-5	CASSYLEGNPYEQYF
NA	TRBV6-4	CASSGNSNTEAFF
NA	TRBV11-3	CASSLDHRRQGAQPTEAFF
once	TRBV7-6	CASRQPGQGDEQYF
NA	TRBV18	CASSPSPGQGLTFF
NA	TRBV7-9	CASSLGERWRRDEKLFF
NA	TRBV19	CASAPDRLHGYTF
NA	TRBV28	CASSWGQILAKNIQYF
few	TRBV27	CASSKQGRYGYTF